This T cell receptor (beta chain) was observed in a study of metastatic and nonmetastatic thyroid tumors. Study summary: Patients with malignant and benign thyroid disease provided blood and tumor or nodule tissue, whose repertoires were compared.

This CDR3 has 17 residues. CDR1 and CDR2 (germline): MDHEN, SYDVKM. V was clipped by 3 bases and J by 5 bases; unmatched bases: 8. The entire patient cohort was treatment-naive prior to thyroid surgery. In this sample, this clone turned up many times. Its cognate antigen is unknown. In the authors' methods: A classifier of distant metastasis in papillary thyroid cancer was built from CDR3 differences (across clinicopathological groups). TCRdb reprocessed the PCR reads using MiXCR. The V and J calls come from TCRdb's annotation, not from the publication. The table records some 90,000 clones, roughly 8.6% of them present only once. Overall study findings and caveats: Benign nodules reportedly had significantly lower TCR beta diversity than malignant thyroid tumors in blood and tumor.

This receptor was taken from a female donor with papillary thyroid cancer or a benign thyroid nodule (not recorded which). Some clones in this sample may be carry-over from other donors' samples. Sequences were obtained from blood. V usage is TRBV28 and J usage is TRBJ2-5, with 14 positions matching TRBD2. The CDR3 bases are TGTGCCAGCAGTTTTCATGGACTAGCGGGGGGCCGGGAGACCCAGTACTTC. Translating it yields CASSFHGLAGGRETQYF. The full variable domain, in which reference TRBV28 and TRBJ2-5 provide the parts outside the CDR3, is DVKVTQSSRYLVKRTGEKVFLECVQDMDHENMFWYRQDPGLGLRLIYFSYDVKMKEKGDIPEGYSVSREKKERFSLILESASTNQTSMYLCASSFHGLAGGRETQYFGPGTRLLVL.